This T cell receptor beta chain was obtained from a study of T-cell memory formation after mild COVID-19. The wider study: Largely donor-specific TCR clusters were found. Overall study results and limits: Second-wave clones reaching peak frequency on day 37 lacked confirmed SARS-CoV-2 specificity.

This clonotype was detected a few times. The antigen is not known. TCRdb processed the 5' RACE reads anew with MiXCR; each CDR3 protein has one entry. The sample has under 250,000 distinct CDR3 sequences, approximately 10% seen once. The sample comprised PBMCs or a T cell subset sorted from them (not recorded which). This sequence originates from a man between 18 and 29 years old who had mild COVID-19 (a few samples of this study predate the infection). Cell type and time point are not known.

This chain's CDR3 is CASSPSWGRGASPYTDTQYF. For the CDR3, the DNA is TGTGCCAGCAGCCCCTCCTGGGGGCGGGGGGCATCTCCTTACACAGATACGCAGTATTTT. The V call is TRBV7-2, the J call TRBJ2-3; 8 nucleotides agree with TRBD2. J was trimmed by 2 bases and V by 5 bases; bases with no gene match: 21. The CDR3 spans 20 residues. Germline V gives CDR1 SGHTA, CDR2 FQGNSA.